The sequence of this T cell receptor (beta chain) was determined in a study of OX40 agonist ivuxolimab in advanced cancers. TCRdb's copy holds only in-frame clones and misses some; the assay was immunoSEQ multiplex PCR. Of roughly 62,000 clones listed, 70% to 90% are singletons. V was cut by 3 bases and J by 0 bases, with 10 bases left in between. CDR1 MDHEN and CDR2 SYDVKM come from the germline V gene. This CDR3 has 15 amino acids. The source is an adult with an advanced solid tumor such as melanoma, head and neck, liver or kidney cancer. The sample here was CD4+ or CD8+ T cells sorted from blood, taken in a trial of the OX40 agonist ivuxolimab. The V gene is TRBV28, the J gene TRBJ2-3; no clear D gene. The CDR3 region has the DNA TGTGCCAGCAGTTTTATGTCCGTCAGCACAGATACGCAGTATTTT. It yields the protein CASSFMSVSTDTQYF. Variable domain in full (rest from reference TRBV28 and TRBJ2-3): DVKVTQSSRYLVKRTGEKVFLECVQDMDHENMFWYRQDPGLGLRLIYFSYDVKMKEKGDIPEGYSVSREKKERFSLILESASTNQTSMYLCASSFMSVSTDTQYFGPGTRLTVL.